The 32 T cell receptor beta chains in this list originate from one sample, sequenced in a study of molecular identifiers for immune sequencing clone quantification. TCRdb fed the PCR reads into MiXCR, producing one record per CDR3 protein. The sample carries around 480,000 distinct CDR3 sequences, 20% to 25% recorded once. Sequences were obtained from naive CD8+ T cells from blood, with Jurkat cell RNA spiked in. Subset denoted: FACS-sorted CD8+CD4-CCR7+CD45RA+ naive T cells. These TCRs come from a human donor in good health. Some libraries in this study had Jurkat cell RNA spiked in.

This chain links TRBV5-4 with TRBJ1-2, with D unresolved. Trimming cost V 4 bases and J 4 bases, with 11 bases left between them. CDR3 length: 13 amino acids. Germline CDR1 reads SGHNT; CDR2 reads YYREEE (reference sequence). CDR3 sequence (DNA): TGTGCCAGCAGCACCGTCGGGGTCTATGGCTACACCTTC. Its protein is CASSTVGVYGYTF. The whole variable domain, remainder taken from reference TRBV5-4 and TRBJ1-2, is ETGVTQSPTHLIKTRGQQVTLRCSSQSGHNTVSWYQQALGQGPQFIFQYYREEENGRGNFPPRFSGLQFPNYSSELNVNALELDDSALYLCASSTVGVYGYTFGSGTRLTVV.

This clonotype was counted a few times. This chain joins TRBV29-1 and TRBJ2-2; D perhaps matches TRBD1 (5 bases). The CDR3 is 13 amino acids. Trimming took off 4 bases at V and 4 bases at J, with 10 bases between the two ends. The germline CDR1 and CDR2 sequences are SQVTM and ANQGSEA. The CDR3 protein is CSVVLGATGELFF. The CDR3 DNA reads as TGCAGCGTTGTTCTAGGGGCCACCGGGGAGCTGTTTTTT.

This clonotype has more than one count but fewer than ten. The gene calls are TRBV9 and TRBJ2-5; D not resolved. Germline V gene data show CDR1 as SGDLS and CDR2 as YYNGEE. V was pared by 0 bases and J by 1 base, with 22 bases between. There are 19 residues in the CDR3. The CDR3 here is CASSVVVRYDPRLQETQYF. The CDR3 DNA reads TGTGCCAGCAGCGTAGTTGTACGGTACGACCCGCGCCTCCAAGAGACCCAGTACTTC.

The sample holds a few counts of this clonotype. V is TRBV7-2 and J is TRBJ2-7; a weak D match, TRBD1 (6 bases). V was trimmed by 3 bases and J by 3 bases, leaving 15 bases between them. This CDR3 is 15 amino acids long. CDR1 is SGHTA, CDR2 FQGNSA, per germline. CDR3 residues: CASSFPEAGDYEQYF. The CDR3, as DNA: TGTGCCAGCAGCTTCCCCGAGGCAGGGGACTACGAGCAGTACTTC.

This clonotype was counted at least ten times. The chain couples TRBV19 to TRBJ2-1; D gene ambiguous. The V gene's germline CDR1 is LNHDA and CDR2 SQIVND (reference sequence). The V end lost 2 bases, the J end lost 9 bases, and 14 bases lay between the germline ends. The CDR3 has 14 amino acids. The CDR3 sequence: CASSILSAEPEQFF. As DNA, the CDR3 is TGTGCCAGTAGTATACTCTCGGCAGAACCTGAGCAGTTCTTC.

At least ten counts were recorded for this clonotype. This chain connects TRBV20-1 to TRBJ2-3; no definite D call. This CDR3 is 16 amino acids long. Germline V gene lookup returns CDR1 DFQATT and CDR2 SNEGSKA (reference sequence). V shed 5 bases and J shed 3 bases, with 21 bases lying between them. The CDR3 spells CSARTLVVTPTDTQYF. CDR3 coding DNA: TGCAGTGCTCGCACCCTGGTGGTGACCCCGACAGATACGCAGTATTTT.

V is TRBV7-2 and J is TRBJ2-5; 8 bases agree with TRBD2. Losses at the gene ends were 4 bases for V and 5 bases for J; bases not matched to a gene: 9. This CDR3 is 15 amino acids long. Germline V CDR1 and CDR2: SGHTA, FQGNSA. The CDR3 protein is CASSYTAGGGETQYF. As DNA, the CDR3 is TGTGCCAGCAGCTATACGGCGGGGGGTGGTGAGACCCAGTACTTC.

This clonotype was counted a few times. The J gene is TRBJ2-1, the V gene TRBV6-2 or TRBV6-3, with TRBD1 matching over 9 bases. In germline, CDR1 is MNHEY, CDR2 SVGEGT. The CDR3 contains 16 residues. With V trimmed by 5 bases and J by 8 bases, 13 bases remained unmatched. The chain's CDR3 is CASSKMGGQGGDEQFF. CDR3 DNA: TGTGCCAGCAGTAAAATGGGGGGACAGGGCGGGGATGAGCAGTTCTTC.

The chain couples TRBV24-1 to TRBJ2-7; D perhaps matches TRBD2 (6 bases). V shed 4 bases and J shed 0 bases, with 15 bases lying between them. The CDR3 covers 16 residues. CDR1 and CDR2 (germline): KGHDR, SFDVKD. CDR3 nucleotide sequence: TGTGCCACCAGTGAATCCGGGACTGGCGGCTCCTACGAGCAGTACTTC. This gives the protein CATSESGTGGSYEQYF.

The chain employs TRBV9 and TRBJ2-1, with D tentatively TRBD1 (5 bases). Germline V CDR1 and CDR2: SGDLS, YYNGEE. V lost 4 bases and J 8 bases, leaving 13 bases between the germline ends. The length of the CDR3 is 13 residues. CDR3 residues: CASSTDNRHEQFF. The CDR3 coding sequence is TGTGCCAGCAGCACGGACAACCGGCATGAGCAGTTCTTC.

Many counts were recorded for this clonotype. The J gene is TRBJ2-3, the V gene TRBV7-9; D is undetermined. Trimming removed 0 bases at V and 4 bases at J, with 11 bases between. This CDR3 spans 15 amino acids. Germline CDR1 reads SEHNR; CDR2 reads FQNEAQ (reference sequence). The CDR3 DNA sequence: TGTGCCAGCAGCTTAGCACCCAGACCGTCAGATACGCAGTATTTT. As protein: CASSLAPRPSDTQYF.

In its sample, this clonotype was seen once. This chain uses TRBV12-3 or TRBV12-4 with TRBJ1-5; D is uncertain. V was clipped by 1 base and J by 6 bases, with 4 bases between them. The CDR3 consists of 12 residues. The chain's CDR3 is CASSLEAQPQHF. CDR3 nucleotide sequence: TGTGCCAGCAGTTTAGAGGCTCAGCCCCAGCATTTT.

The rearrangement uses TRBV11-2 and TRBJ2-3; D remains unclear. Germline loops: CDR1 SGHAT, CDR2 FQNNGV. The CDR3 has 14 residues. Trimming removed 6 bases at V and 4 bases at J, with 14 bases between. The CDR3 sequence is CASSLGFGPDTQYF. The CDR3 bases are TGTGCCAGCAGTCTAGGGTTCGGGCCAGATACGCAGTATTTT.

About this clonotype: A much more abundant neighbour one base away suggests this may be a read error. This chain uses TRBV30 with TRBJ1-1; D is unresolved. Germline lookup yields CDR1 GTSNPN and CDR2 SVGIG (reference sequence). Between the trimmed V and J ends, which lost 1 base and 12 bases, there was a span of 15 bases. This CDR3 has 12 residues. The DNA for the CDR3 is TGTGCCTGGAGTGCCGAGGGTCCGACACCTTTCTTT. Its protein is CAWSAEGPTPFF.

The chain uses TRBV5-4 and TRBJ1-1; D might be TRBD1 (5 bases). CDR1 is SGHNT and CDR2 is YYREEE in the germline V gene (reference sequence). V gave up 4 bases and J gave up 1 base, with 14 bases separating them. The CDR3 consists of 15 residues. This CDR3 reads CASSDKTAPNTEAFF. CDR3 DNA: TGTGCCAGCAGCGATAAGACAGCCCCGAACACTGAAGCTTTCTTT.

The rearrangement joins TRBV6-2 or TRBV6-3 to TRBJ1-1, with 9 bases fitting TRBD1. Germline V gene data show CDR1 as MNHEY and CDR2 as SVGEGT. J gave up 6 bases and V 6 bases, and 5 bases lay outside the gene matches. The CDR3 covers 13 residues. The DNA for the CDR3 is TGTGCCAGCAGCGGAACAGGGGGCCCTGAAGCTTTCTTT. This encodes CASSGTGGPEAFF.

This clonotype was counted a few times. This CDR3 reads CASSLFRAEDNEQFF. The CDR3 nucleotides read TGTGCCAGCAGCTTATTCCGGGCTGAAGACAATGAGCAGTTCTTC. The chain links TRBV7-8 to TRBJ2-1; D is ambiguous. The CDR3 sequence is 15 residues long. Per germline, CDR1 SGHVS and CDR2 FQNEAQ. Between the trimmed V and J ends, which lost 2 bases and 5 bases, there was a span of 13 bases.

This clonotype was seen at least ten times. V is TRBV19 and J is TRBJ2-6; no clear D. The germline gives CDR1 LNHDA, CDR2 SQIVND (reference sequence). This CDR3 spans 16 amino acids. With 3 bases removed from V and 0 bases from J, the gap between germline ends came to 9 bases. CDR3 in amino acids: CASSMPVGSGANVLTF. The CDR3 DNA is TGTGCCAGTAGTATGCCGGTGGGCTCTGGGGCCAACGTCCTGACTTTC.

V gene TRBV18 combines with J gene TRBJ2-5; 9 bases agree with TRBD1. This CDR3 has 18 amino acids. The germline CDR1 and CDR2 sequences are KGHSH and LQKENI. The trim removed 3 bases at V and 0 bases at J, leaving 11 bases unmatched. CDR3 DNA sequence: TGTGCCAGCTCACCCTACAGGGGGCAAAGCCCTGACCAAGAGACCCAGTACTTC. Its protein is CASSPYRGQSPDQETQYF.

This clonotype turned up a few times. The genes are TRBV12-3 or TRBV12-4 and TRBJ2-2, with D perhaps assigned TRBD1 or TRBD2 (5 bases each). The CDR3 is 14 amino acids. V was clipped by 11 bases and J by 7 bases, with 20 bases between them. The DNA of the CDR3 is TGTGCCGGGACCGGGGTGGTAGATGGCGGGGAGCTGTTTTTT. The encoded protein is CAGTGVVDGGELFF.

V usage is TRBV4-1 and J usage is TRBJ2-1; D gene uncertain. The CDR3 runs 15 residues. CDR1 is MGHRA, CDR2 YSYEKL, per germline. Trimming shortened V by 6 bases and J by 5 bases, and 17 bases separated the two germline ends. The CDR3 protein is CASRAQTALNNEQFF. The CDR3 coding sequence is TGCGCCAGCAGAGCGCAGACGGCCCTAAACAATGAGCAGTTCTTC.

This clonotype was detected many times. The rearrangement links TRBV29-1 to TRBJ2-1, with 7 bases fitting TRBD1. This CDR3 spans 12 amino acids. CDR1 is SQVTM, CDR2 ANQGSEA, per germline. V shed 7 bases, J shed 8 bases, and the junction held 8 bases outside the gene matches. The CDR3, as DNA: TGCAGCGCCAACCGCGACAGGGATGAGCAGTTCTTC. Translation: CSANRDRDEQFF.

Turning to this clonotype: The junction departs from the called germline gene at one end, perhaps through a read error. The chain combines TRBV12-3 or TRBV12-4 with TRBJ1-1; unclear D gene. CDR3 length: 12 residues. The CDR3 region is CAGSAPNTEAFF. For the CDR3, the DNA is TGTGCCGGCAGTGCCCCGAACACTGAAGCTTTCTTT.

In the case of this clonotype: This clone may be a read error of a much larger clone one base away. CDR3 sequence reads: CATALGESQPQHF. Here the CDR3 DNA reads TGCGCCACGGCTCTCGGGGAAAGCCAGCCCCAGCATTTT. The chain joins TRBV10-2 to TRBJ1-5; D not resolved. V lost 10 bases and J lost 7, with 17 bases in between. CDR3 length equals 13 residues. Germline CDR1 is WSHSY and CDR2 is SAAADI.

This clonotype was seen repeatedly, ten times or more. The J gene is TRBJ2-7, the V gene TRBV7-9, with 8 bases identical to TRBD2. The V gene end was trimmed by 5 bases and the J gene end by 4 bases; junction bases not matched to a gene: 7. This CDR3 has 14 residues. The germline CDR1 and CDR2 sequences are SEHNR and FQNEAQ (reference sequence). This chain's CDR3 is CASSKPGLGYEQYF. The CDR3 DNA is TGTGCCAGCAGCAAACCGGGACTAGGGTACGAGCAGTACTTC.

This clonotype appeared many times. The chain employs TRBV29-1 and TRBJ2-7; D remains ambiguous. V lost 5 bases to trimming and J lost 4 bases, with 9 bases between them. Germline V lookup: CDR1 SQVTM, CDR2 ANQGSEA. The CDR3 consists of 11 residues. The CDR3 is CSVTVRYEQYF. The DNA for the CDR3 is TGCAGCGTTACCGTGAGGTACGAGCAGTACTTC.

Notes on this clonotype: A clone one base away is much larger, so this may be a read error. V is TRBV6-2 or TRBV6-3 and J is TRBJ1-1; a weak D match, TRBD1 (5 bases). V was trimmed by 8 bases and J by 7 bases, leaving 17 bases between them. The CDR3 extends over 13 amino acids. From germline, CDR1 is MNHEY and CDR2 SVGEGT. CDR3 loop: CASGRDLRDEAFF. The DNA for the CDR3 is TGTGCCAGCGGCCGGGACCTGAGGGATGAAGCTTTCTTT.

The table lists this clonotype with many counts. V is TRBV9 and J is TRBJ1-1; the D is unclear. Germline V lookup: CDR1 SGDLS, CDR2 YYNGEE. Trimming stripped 3 bases from V and 3 bases from J, with 6 bases between. The CDR3 is 12 residues long. As DNA, the CDR3 is TGTGCCAGCAGCGAGCAGGACACTGAAGCTTTCTTT. The encoded protein is CASSEQDTEAFF.

This clonotype was picked up a small number of times. The gene calls are TRBV6-6 and TRBJ2-3; 9 bases map to TRBD2. The germline gives CDR1 MNHNY, CDR2 SVGAGI (reference sequence). The CDR3 totals 17 residues. V lost 5 bases and J lost 1; bases outside the gene matches: 10. For the CDR3, the DNA is TGTGCCAGCAGTGGACCGTCCGAGCGGGAGGGCACAGATACGCAGTATTTT. This encodes CASSGPSEREGTDTQYF.

This clonotype was seen a single time. One end of the junction fails to match germline, which may point to a read error. The chain joins TRBV6-1 to TRBJ1-1; D gene unclear. Germline CDR1 and CDR2: MNHNS and SASEGT. The CDR3 covers 12 residues. CDR3 in amino acids: CASNKGNTEAFF. CDR3 coding DNA: TGCGCCAGTAACAAGGGGAACACTGAAGCTTTCTTT.

In this sample, this clonotype turned up many times. This chain connects TRBV6-1 to TRBJ2-4, with 8 bases identical to TRBD1. Germline values: CDR1 MNHNS, CDR2 SASEGT. The CDR3 sequence is 16 residues long. The V and J ends lost 7 bases and 4 bases, in that order; junction bases with no gene match: 12. The CDR3 loop is CASNQIDRGHKNIQYF. Written as DNA, the CDR3 is TGTGCCAGCAATCAGATTGACAGGGGCCATAAAAACATTCAGTACTTC.

The CDR3 DNA is TGCGCCAGCAGCCAAGGGCGGACTAGTGTGGATACGCAGTATTTT. Its protein is CASSQGRTSVDTQYF. The rearrangement joins TRBV4-3 to TRBJ2-3, with 7 bases that match TRBD2. Trimming cost V 1 base and J 6 bases; bases outside gene matches: 7. The CDR3 has 15 amino acids. From germline, CDR1 is LGHNA and CDR2 YSLEER.